The 13 T cell receptor beta chains below were found in one sample sequenced in a study of T cells after yellow fever vaccination. TCRdb re-analysed the 5' RACE reads in MiXCR, keeping a single row per CDR3 protein. The sample records some 200,000 distinct CDR3 sequences, approximately 10% being singletons. The material sequenced was CD8+ T cells sorted from PBMCs, taken 15 days after the yellow fever booster vaccination. Receptor source: a man aged 18 to 30 who received the YFV17D yellow fever vaccine.

V and J are TRBV28 and TRBJ2-3; D perhaps matches TRBD1 (5 bases). CDR3 length: 15 amino acids. The V end lost 3 bases, the J end lost 1 base, and 11 bases lay between the germline ends. In germline, CDR1 is MDHEN, CDR2 SYDVKM. CDR3 sequence (DNA): TGTGCCAGCAGTTTTAGGGGTGGGGGCACAGATACGCAGTATTTT. This encodes CASSFRGGGTDTQYF.

The rearrangement uses TRBV7-9 and TRBJ1-2; D gene uncertain. Germline V lookup: CDR1 SEHNR, CDR2 FQNEAQ (reference sequence). V was shortened by 5 bases and J by 1 base, with 14 bases between the two germline ends. This CDR3 is 15 amino acids long. The CDR3 nucleotides are TGTGCCAGCAGCCTGTCGGTCGGAGATAACTATGGCTACACCTTC. This gives the protein CASSLSVGDNYGYTF. Full variable domain (missing parts from reference TRBV7-9 and TRBJ1-2): DTGVSQNPRHKITKRGQNVTFRCDPISEHNRLYWYRQTLGQGPEFLTYFQNEAQLEKSRLLSDRFSAERPKGSFSTLEIQRTEQGDSAMYLCASSLSVGDNYGYTFGSGTRLTVV.

The chain couples TRBV4-3 to TRBJ1-6, with TRBD1 as a possible D gene (5 bases). The CDR3 spans 16 residues. Per the germline V gene, CDR1 is LGHNA and CDR2 is YSLEER. V was shortened by 0 bases and J by 6 bases, with 12 bases between the two germline ends. CDR3 sequence: CASSQEVAGLNSPLHF. Written as DNA, the CDR3 is TGCGCCAGCAGCCAAGAAGTGGCGGGGCTTAATTCACCCCTCCACTTT.

This clonotype was seen only a few times. The chain has TRBV5-5 and TRBJ1-1, with D hard to call. V gave up 2 bases and J gave up 5 bases, with 19 bases separating them. The CDR3 totals 16 residues. Germline CDR1 and CDR2: SGHKS and YYEKEE (reference sequence). The CDR3 region is CASSFNRPSPGTEAFF. The CDR3 DNA is TGTGCCAGCAGCTTTAATCGCCCATCGCCTGGGACTGAAGCTTTCTTT.

This chain joins TRBV10-3 and TRBJ2-6, with D perhaps given as TRBD1 or TRBD2 (5 bases each). Trimming removed 10 bases from V and 0 bases from J, with 16 bases in between. Germline CDR1 and CDR2: ENHRY and SYGVKD. This CDR3 has 16 residues. The DNA for the CDR3 is TGTGCCACGTTTGGGACGGTGACCTCTGGGGCCAACGTCCTGACTTTC. Protein product: CATFGTVTSGANVLTF.

This clonotype has ten or more counts. The chain has TRBV6-2 or TRBV6-3 and TRBJ2-2, with 13 bases aligning to TRBD2. CDR3 length: 18 amino acids. V lost 2 bases, J lost 2 bases, and 5 bases stayed unmatched. The germline V gene encodes CDR1 MNHEY and CDR2 SVGEGT. DNA for the CDR3: TGTGCCAGCAGTTACGCGGGACTAGCGGGGAGAAACACCGGGGAGCTGTTTTTT. Protein sequence: CASSYAGLAGRNTGELFF.

There are a few counts of this clonotype. The rearrangement links TRBV27 to TRBJ1-6; 8 nucleotides match TRBD1. J was trimmed by 10 bases and V by 6 bases; bases with no gene match: 8. The length of the CDR3 is 14 residues. Germline V gene data show CDR1 as MNHEY and CDR2 as SMNVEV (reference sequence). This CDR3 reads CASRQTGVWSPLHF. The CDR3 coding sequence is TGTGCCAGCAGGCAGACAGGGGTGTGGTCACCCCTCCACTTT.

The V and J genes are TRBV7-6 and TRBJ1-1; TRBD1 is a possible D gene (5 bases). There are 17 residues in the CDR3. Germline CDR1 reads SGHVS; CDR2 reads FNYEAQ. The V end was cut by 5 bases, the J end by 3 bases, with 22 bases between. The chain's CDR3 is CASSGWERGEIDTEAFF. CDR3 bases: TGTGCCAGCAGCGGGTGGGAGAGAGGGGAGATAGACACTGAAGCTTTCTTT.

This clonotype was seen a handful of times. The chain employs TRBV6-1 and TRBJ2-1; D is ambiguous. Germline assignment: CDR1 MNHNS and CDR2 SASEGT. Trimming removed 1 base from V and 10 bases from J, with 20 bases in between. The CDR3 is 16 residues long. The CDR3 bases are TGTGCCAGCAGTGAAGGGGATTGGGTCTTCGGGTCAGAGCAGTTCTTC. As protein: CASSEGDWVFGSEQFF.

V gene TRBV28 combines with J gene TRBJ1-4; perhaps TRBD1 as D (5 bases). Trimming removed 6 bases from V and 6 bases from J, with 17 bases in between. The germline V gene has CDR1 MDHEN and CDR2 SYDVKM. CDR3 length: 15 residues. The CDR3 here is CASSPQAFSHEKLFF. The CDR3 bases are TGTGCCAGCAGCCCACAGGCATTCAGCCATGAAAAACTGTTTTTT.

This clonotype showed up many times. The chain recombines TRBV7-9 with TRBJ2-1; 7 bases align to TRBD2. This CDR3 has 15 residues. V gave up 6 bases and J gave up 3 bases; unmatched junction bases: 8. Germline V gene lookup returns CDR1 SEHNR and CDR2 FQNEAQ (reference sequence). CDR3 loop: CASSPPPGGYNEQFF. CDR3 nucleotide sequence: TGTGCCAGCAGTCCCCCCCCGGGGGGCTACAATGAGCAGTTCTTC.

This clonotype was recorded a few times. The V and J genes are TRBV7-6 and TRBJ2-7, with 7 bases lining up with TRBD2. Germline V lookup: CDR1 SGHVS, CDR2 FNYEAQ. V was pared by 1 base and J by 1 base, with 1 base of the junction left unmatched. This CDR3 has 14 amino acids. The CDR3 nucleotides are TGTGCCAGCAGCTTAGAAGCGGGGTCCTACGAGCAGTACGTC. This sequence encodes CASSLEAGSYEQYV.

J is TRBJ1-6 and V is TRBV4-1; TRBD1 is a possible D gene (5 bases). The V and J ends lost 1 base and 7 bases respectively, with 11 bases between them. The CDR3 has 15 amino acids. The germline CDR1 and CDR2 sequences are MGHRA and YSYEKL. CDR3 protein: CASSQVGVPNSPLHF. CDR3 DNA: TGCGCCAGCAGCCAAGTGGGGGTACCGAATTCACCCCTCCACTTT.